This T cell receptor beta chain derives from a study of monozygotic twins with cystic fibrosis. Study-level points and caveats: Co-twins had the most similar V usage for 13 of 16 pairs, J for 8.

As to this clone: What it binds is not known.

The CDR3 length is 15 residues. The V segment lost 7 bases and the J segment 1 base; nucleotides outside the gene matches: 13. CDR1 is SQVTM, CDR2 ANQGSEA, per germline. Assay: immunoSEQ multiplex PCR; the TCRdb copy retains only in-frame clones and omits some. The sample includes under 30,000 clones, 95% to 98% seen only once; the top ten take approximately 2.6%. The rearrangement uses TRBV29-1 and TRBJ2-7; 7 bases match TRBD2. The receptor was isolated from a girl aged 2 to 10 with cystic fibrosis. Sequencing input: blood. The CDR3 DNA reads as TGCAGCGCCAAGGCTGGGGCGGGAGCGTCCTACGAGCAGTACTTC. Translation gives CSAKAGAGASYEQYF.